Below are 20 T cell receptor beta chains sequenced from a single sample in a study of T cells in Graves' hyperthyroidism and ophthalmopathy. RNA transcripts provided the source from which TCR beta CDR3 regions were amplified. The HTBI primer set served for first-round RT-PCR of the TCR CDR3. TCRdb called the multiplex PCR reads again in MiXCR, with one record for every CDR3 protein. The sample shows approximately 410,000 distinct CDR3 sequences, under 15% of them seen only once. Source material: blood. The source is a man aged 18-30 years with Graves' ophthalmopathy.

The chain couples TRBV27 to TRBJ2-3; 9 nucleotides agree with TRBD2. Germline loops: CDR1 MNHEY, CDR2 SMNVEV (reference sequence). V lost 2 bases to trimming and J lost 4 bases; unmatched junction nucleotides: 4. This CDR3 spans 15 amino acids. CDR3 protein: CASSLAGGISDTQYF. The CDR3 DNA reads as TGTGCCAGCAGTTTAGCGGGAGGGATTTCAGATACGCAGTATTTT.

The chain combines TRBV19 with TRBJ1-2; TRBD1 is a possible D gene (6 bases). In germline, CDR1 is LNHDA, CDR2 SQIVND (reference sequence). The ends were cut back, 10 bases at V and 4 bases at J, with 19 bases in the middle. The CDR3 sequence is 14 residues long. The CDR3 sequence: CATAQGSQTYGYTF. DNA for the CDR3: TGTGCCACCGCCCAGGGGAGCCAAACCTATGGCTACACCTTC.

Comment on this clonotype: This sequence may be a read error, since a much larger clone differs from it by one base. This rearrangement joins TRBV6-1 to TRBJ1-1, with D unresolved. Looked up from germline, CDR1 is MNHNS and CDR2 is SASEGT. This CDR3 is 16 amino acids long. CDR3 region: CASSVKFQVKNTEASF. DNA for the CDR3: TGTGCCAGCAGTGTAAAATTTCAGGTGAAGAACACTGAAGCTTCCTTT.

The table lists this clonotype with many counts. The rearrangement joins TRBV6-1 to TRBJ1-1, with D perhaps TRBD1 (6 bases). Germline V gene sequence: CDR1 MNHNS, CDR2 SASEGT. This CDR3 is 16 amino acids long. The germline V and J ends were trimmed by 4 bases and 2 bases, with 17 bases remaining between them. DNA for the CDR3: TGTGCCAGCAGTGGGGGGACAAGGGCTCGAAACACTGAAGCTTTCTTT. It yields the protein CASSGGTRARNTEAFF.

Many counts were recorded for this clonotype. The V gene is TRBV2, the J gene TRBJ1-6; a weak D match, TRBD1 (6 bases). This CDR3 spans 16 amino acids. Between the trimmed V and J ends, which lost 5 bases and 7 bases, there was a span of 18 bases. Germline V gives CDR1 SNHLY, CDR2 FYNNEI. CDR3 nucleotides: TGTGCCAGCAGTAGTTTGGGACAAGTCTTGAATTCACCCCTCCACTTT. Encoded protein: CASSSLGQVLNSPLHF. The variable domain in full, completed from reference TRBV2 and TRBJ1-6, reads EPEVTQTPSHQVTQMGQEVILRCVPISNHLYFYWYRQILGQKVEFLVSFYNNEISEKSEIFDDQFSVERPDGSNFTLKIRSTKLEDSAMYFCASSSLGQVLNSPLHFGNGTRLTVT.

A few counts support this clonotype. The chain combines TRBV27 with TRBJ2-7; no clear D. This CDR3 comprises 13 residues. V lost 4 bases, J lost 0 bases, and 7 bases lay in between. Germline CDR1 MNHEY, CDR2 SMNVEV (reference sequence). Written as DNA, the CDR3 is TGTGCCAGCAGTTCAGGAAACTCCTACGAGCAGTACTTC. This sequence encodes CASSSGNSYEQYF.

Many counts were recorded for this clonotype. The J gene is TRBJ1-5, the V gene TRBV7-8, with D perhaps TRBD1 (6 bases). Trimming shortened V by 3 bases and J by 7 bases, and 13 bases separated the two germline ends. The germline V gene has CDR1 SGHVS and CDR2 FQNEAQ. The CDR3 sequence is 14 residues long. The chain's CDR3 is CASSFPGHGQPQHF. DNA of the CDR3: TGTGCCAGCAGCTTTCCGGGACATGGACAGCCCCAGCATTTT.

This clonotype has only a few counts. The chain joins TRBV6-1 to TRBJ1-3; D gene unclear. The CDR3 spans 12 residues. CDR1 is MNHNS, CDR2 SASEGT, per germline. Between the trimmed V and J ends, which lost 1 base and 3 bases, there was a span of 1 base. In DNA, the CDR3 is TGTGCCAGCAGTGAAGATGGAAACACCATATATTTT. Its protein product is CASSEDGNTIYF.

This clonotype was recorded at least ten times. V usage is TRBV7-9 and J usage is TRBJ2-1; D possibly corresponds to TRBD1 (6 bases). The CDR3 covers 14 residues. Germline V lookup: CDR1 SEHNR, CDR2 FQNEAQ (reference sequence). The ends were cut back, 3 bases at V and 8 bases at J, with 14 bases in the middle. The CDR3 reads CASSFGDIRDEQFF. CDR3 sequence (DNA): TGTGCCAGCAGCTTCGGGGACATCCGCGATGAGCAGTTCTTC.

This clonotype showed up just a few times. The gene calls are TRBV4-1 and TRBJ2-3; 7 bases are a match to TRBD1. The V and J ends lost 11 bases and 6 bases, in that order; junction bases with no gene match: 8. The CDR3 runs to 12 residues. Looked up from germline, CDR1 is MGHRA and CDR2 is YSYEKL. CDR3 nucleotides: TGCGCCGCAGGGGGAGCTGGGGATACGCAGTATTTT. Residues: CAAGGAGDTQYF.

In this sample, this clonotype turned up a few times. The J gene is TRBJ2-1, the V gene TRBV11-3; 11 bases match TRBD2. Germline lookup yields CDR1 SGHNT and CDR2 YENEEA. The CDR3 has 17 amino acids. V trimming: 4 bases; J trimming: 5 bases; junction bases outside the gene matches: 10. CDR3 nucleotides: TGTGCCAGCAGCTCCCCCTCTAGCGGGGGGATCGACAATGAGCAGTTCTTC. Translation gives CASSSPSSGGIDNEQFF.

This clonotype appeared a few times. The V call is TRBV2, the J call TRBJ2-3, with 10 bases that match TRBD1. The V gene end was trimmed by 5 bases and the J gene end by 4 bases; junction bases not matched to a gene: 9. CDR1 and CDR2 from the germline V gene are SNHLY and FYNNEI. The CDR3 consists of 16 residues. CDR3 bases: TGTGCCAGCAGTCCCGAGACAGGGGGCGCCGCAGATACGCAGTATTTT. Translated: CASSPETGGAADTQYF.

This clonotype was recorded many times. The chain recombines TRBV10-1 with TRBJ2-5; D is unclear. The ends were cut back, 3 bases at V and 3 bases at J, with 2 bases in the middle. The CDR3 covers 11 residues. Germline V gene lookup returns CDR1 WNHNN and CDR2 SYGVQD (reference sequence). CDR3 protein: CASSDEETQYF. The CDR3 DNA reads TGCGCCAGCAGTGATGAAGAGACCCAGTACTTC.

The chain carries TRBV6-5 and TRBJ1-5; 8 bases agree with TRBD1. Germline CDR1 is MNHEY and CDR2 is SVGAGI. Trimming cost V 0 bases and J 4 bases; bases outside gene matches: 14. The CDR3 covers 19 residues. CDR3 region: CASSYSNRLSGTGNQPQHF. The CDR3 DNA reads TGTGCCAGCAGTTACTCGAATCGTCTATCCGGGACAGGTAATCAGCCCCAGCATTTT.

The chain links TRBV19 to TRBJ2-5; the match to TRBD2 covers 12 bases. The V segment lost 5 bases and the J segment 5 bases; nucleotides outside the gene matches: 9. Germline V lookup: CDR1 LNHDA, CDR2 SQIVND (reference sequence). The CDR3 has 16 residues. The CDR3 DNA reads TGTGCCAGTAGTGCCGAAGGACTAGCGGGAAAGGAGACCCAGTACTTC. It specifies CASSAEGLAGKETQYF. Combining the CDR3 with reference TRBV19 and TRBJ2-5 gives the whole variable domain DGGITQSPKYLFRKEGQNVTLSCEQNLNHDAMYWYRQDPGQGLRLIYYSQIVNDFQKGDIAEGYSVSREKKESFPLTVTSAQKNPTAFYLCASSAEGLAGKETQYFGPGTRLLVL.

There are many counts of this clonotype. The chain joins TRBV10-3 to TRBJ2-3; TRBD1 aligns across 7 bases. The CDR3 loop spans 15 amino acids. V lost 10 bases and J lost 0; bases outside the gene matches: 10. CDR1 is ENHRY, CDR2 SYGVKD, per germline. The CDR3 bases are TGTGCCACCGCACCGGGACAGAGAAGCACAGATACGCAGTATTTT. This translates into CATAPGQRSTDTQYF.

As regards this clonotype: The germline gene is not matched at one end of the junction; a read error may be the cause. The V call is TRBV24-1, the J call TRBJ2-2, with a possible D match to TRBD2 (6 bases). This CDR3 has 14 residues. Germline assignment: CDR1 KGHDR and CDR2 SFDVKD. The CDR3 sequence: CATSGLRETGELFF. CDR3 bases: TGTGCCACCAGTGGTTTGCGGGAAACCGGGGAGCTGTTTTTT.

In this sample, this clonotype turned up many times. The V and J genes are TRBV24-1 and TRBJ2-7; no firm D call. Per the germline V gene, CDR1 is KGHDR and CDR2 is SFDVKD. The ends were cut back, 5 bases at V and 1 base at J, with 14 bases in the middle. The CDR3 covers 15 residues. The CDR3: CATSATAVGSYEQYF. Here the CDR3 DNA reads TGTGCCACCAGTGCTACGGCCGTGGGTTCCTACGAGCAGTACTTC.

This clonotype has more than one count but fewer than ten. The chain uses TRBV9 and TRBJ2-7; D not certain. The CDR3 sequence is 14 residues long. V gave up 0 bases and J gave up 0 bases, with 7 bases separating them. The germline V gene encodes CDR1 SGDLS and CDR2 YYNGEE. CDR3 residues: CASSVDSASYEQYF. For the CDR3, the DNA is TGTGCCAGCAGCGTAGATTCGGCCTCCTACGAGCAGTACTTC.

The table lists this clonotype with many counts. The chain links TRBV11-2 to TRBJ2-2; the D is unclear. Germline V CDR1 and CDR2: SGHAT, FQNNGV. The CDR3 contains 18 residues. Trimming left V 1 base short and J 0 bases short, with 15 bases between. CDR3 sequence: CASSLVYAATPNTGELFF. CDR3 nucleotides: TGTGCCAGCAGCTTAGTCTATGCGGCGACACCGAACACCGGGGAGCTGTTTTTT.